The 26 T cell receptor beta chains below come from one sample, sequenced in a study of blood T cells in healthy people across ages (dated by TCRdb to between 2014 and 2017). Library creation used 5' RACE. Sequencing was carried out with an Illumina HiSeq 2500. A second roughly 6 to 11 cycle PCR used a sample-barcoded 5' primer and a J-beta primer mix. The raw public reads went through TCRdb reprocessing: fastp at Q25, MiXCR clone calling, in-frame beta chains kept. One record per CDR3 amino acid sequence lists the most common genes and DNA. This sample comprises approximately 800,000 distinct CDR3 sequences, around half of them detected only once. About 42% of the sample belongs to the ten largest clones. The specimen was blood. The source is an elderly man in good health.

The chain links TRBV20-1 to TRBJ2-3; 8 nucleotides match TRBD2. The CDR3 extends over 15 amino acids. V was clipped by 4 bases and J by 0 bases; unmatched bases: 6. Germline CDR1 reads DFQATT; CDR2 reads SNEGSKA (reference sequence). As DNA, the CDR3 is TGCAGTGCTACCGATAGCGGGGTTAGCACAGATACGCAGTATTTT. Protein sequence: CSATDSGVSTDTQYF.

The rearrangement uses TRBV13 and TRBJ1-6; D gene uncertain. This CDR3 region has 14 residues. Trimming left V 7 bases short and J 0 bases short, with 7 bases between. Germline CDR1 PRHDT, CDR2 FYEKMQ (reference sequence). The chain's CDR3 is CASTVSSYNSPLHF. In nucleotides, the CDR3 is TGTGCCAGCACTGTAAGCTCCTATAATTCACCCCTCCACTTT.

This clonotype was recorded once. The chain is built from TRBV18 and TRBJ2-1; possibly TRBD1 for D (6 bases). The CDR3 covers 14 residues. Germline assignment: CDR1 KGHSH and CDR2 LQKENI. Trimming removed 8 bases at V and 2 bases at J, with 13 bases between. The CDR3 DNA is TGTGCCAGCGCCCAGGGGATTCCCTACAATGAGCAGTTCTTC. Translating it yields CASAQGIPYNEQFF.

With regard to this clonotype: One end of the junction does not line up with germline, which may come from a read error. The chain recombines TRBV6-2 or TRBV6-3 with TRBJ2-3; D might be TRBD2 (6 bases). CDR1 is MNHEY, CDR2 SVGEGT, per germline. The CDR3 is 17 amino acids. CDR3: CASCYRKAGGRTDTQYF. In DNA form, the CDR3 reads TGTGCCAGCTGTTACCGAAAAGCGGGTGGGCGCACAGATACGCAGTATTTT.

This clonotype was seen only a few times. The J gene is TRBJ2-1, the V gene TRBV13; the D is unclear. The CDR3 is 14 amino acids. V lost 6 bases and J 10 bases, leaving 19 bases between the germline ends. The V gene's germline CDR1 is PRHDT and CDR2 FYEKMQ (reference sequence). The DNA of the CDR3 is TGTGCCAGCAGTCTTGGAGACCGGCGTGGAGAGCAGTTCTTC. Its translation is CASSLGDRRGEQFF.

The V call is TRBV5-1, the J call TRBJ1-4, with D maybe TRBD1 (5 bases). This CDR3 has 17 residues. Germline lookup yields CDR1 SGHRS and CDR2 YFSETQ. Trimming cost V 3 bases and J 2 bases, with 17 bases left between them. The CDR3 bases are TGCGCCAGCAGCTACATCGGGACCCTCGGTACTAATGAAAAACTGTTTTTT. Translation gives CASSYIGTLGTNEKLFF.

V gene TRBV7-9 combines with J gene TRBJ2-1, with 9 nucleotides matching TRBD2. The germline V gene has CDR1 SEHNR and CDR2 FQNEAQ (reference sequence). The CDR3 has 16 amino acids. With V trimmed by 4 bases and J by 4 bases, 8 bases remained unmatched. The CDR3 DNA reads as TGTGCCAGCAGCTCAAGGACTAGCGAACTATACAATGAGCAGTTCTTC. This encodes CASSSRTSELYNEQFF.

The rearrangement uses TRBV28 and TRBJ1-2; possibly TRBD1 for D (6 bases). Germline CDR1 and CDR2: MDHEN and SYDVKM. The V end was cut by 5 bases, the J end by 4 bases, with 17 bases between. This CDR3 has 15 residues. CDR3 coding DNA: TGTGCCAGCAGTCCACAGGGAAGGGGGAGCTATGGCTACACCTTC. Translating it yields CASSPQGRGSYGYTF.

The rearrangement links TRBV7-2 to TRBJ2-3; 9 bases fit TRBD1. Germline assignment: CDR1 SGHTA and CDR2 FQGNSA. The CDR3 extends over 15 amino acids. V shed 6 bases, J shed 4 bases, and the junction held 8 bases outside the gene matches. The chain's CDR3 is CASREPGQGSDTQYF. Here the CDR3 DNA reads TGTGCCAGCAGGGAACCGGGACAGGGTTCAGATACGCAGTATTTT.

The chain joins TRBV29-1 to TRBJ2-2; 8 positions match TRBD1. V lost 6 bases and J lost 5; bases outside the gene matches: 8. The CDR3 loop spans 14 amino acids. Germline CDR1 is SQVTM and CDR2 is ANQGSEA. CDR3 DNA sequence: TGCAGCGTAAGATACAGGGGGAATACCGGGGAGCTGTTTTTT. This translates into CSVRYRGNTGELFF.

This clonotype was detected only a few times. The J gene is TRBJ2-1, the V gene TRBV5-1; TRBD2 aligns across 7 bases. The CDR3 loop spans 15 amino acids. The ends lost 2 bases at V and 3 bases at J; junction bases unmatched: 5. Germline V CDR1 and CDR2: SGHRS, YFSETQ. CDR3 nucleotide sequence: TGCGCCAGCAGCTTTGGGGCTAGCGGCTACAATGAGCAGTTCTTC. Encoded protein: CASSFGASGYNEQFF.

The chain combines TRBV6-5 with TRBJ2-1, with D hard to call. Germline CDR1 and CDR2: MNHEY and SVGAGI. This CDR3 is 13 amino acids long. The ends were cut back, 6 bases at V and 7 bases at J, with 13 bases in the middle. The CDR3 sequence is CASRSQAGNEQFF. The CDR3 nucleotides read TGTGCCAGCAGATCCCAAGCTGGGAATGAGCAGTTCTTC.

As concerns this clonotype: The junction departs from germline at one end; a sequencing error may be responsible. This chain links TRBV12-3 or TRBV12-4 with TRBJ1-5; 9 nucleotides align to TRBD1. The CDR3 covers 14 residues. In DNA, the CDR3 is TGTGCCACCAGTTTCGGACAGGGGAATCAGCCCCAGCATTTT. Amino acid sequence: CATSFGQGNQPQHF.

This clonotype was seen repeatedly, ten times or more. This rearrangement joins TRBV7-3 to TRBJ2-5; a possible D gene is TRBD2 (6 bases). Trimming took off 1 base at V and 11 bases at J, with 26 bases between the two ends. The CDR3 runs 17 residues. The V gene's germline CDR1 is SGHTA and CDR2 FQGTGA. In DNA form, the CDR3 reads TGTGCCAGCAGCTTAATGGGTGGGGGGAGTACATACAATGAGCAGTACTTC. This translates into CASSLMGGGSTYNEQYF.

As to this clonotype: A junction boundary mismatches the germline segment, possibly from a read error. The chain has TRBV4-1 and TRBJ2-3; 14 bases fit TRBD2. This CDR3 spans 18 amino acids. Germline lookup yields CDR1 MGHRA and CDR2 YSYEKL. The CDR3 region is CTSSPGLAGVPRHRYAYF. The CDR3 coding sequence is TGCACCAGCAGCCCGGGACTAGCGGGAGTGCCGAGGCACAGATACGCGTATTTT.

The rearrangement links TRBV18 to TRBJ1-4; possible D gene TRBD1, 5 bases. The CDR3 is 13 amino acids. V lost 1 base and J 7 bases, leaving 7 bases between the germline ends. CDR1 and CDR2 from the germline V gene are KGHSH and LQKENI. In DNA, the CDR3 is TGTGCCAGCTCACCACTTGGGGGTGAAAAACTGTTTTTT. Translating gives CASSPLGGEKLFF.

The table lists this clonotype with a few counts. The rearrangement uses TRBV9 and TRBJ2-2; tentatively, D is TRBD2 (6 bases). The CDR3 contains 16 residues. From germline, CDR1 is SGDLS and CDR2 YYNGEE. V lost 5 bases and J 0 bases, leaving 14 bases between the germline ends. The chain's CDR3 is CASSTGVKSNTGELFF. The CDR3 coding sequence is TGTGCCAGCAGTACGGGAGTGAAGTCGAACACCGGGGAGCTGTTTTTT.

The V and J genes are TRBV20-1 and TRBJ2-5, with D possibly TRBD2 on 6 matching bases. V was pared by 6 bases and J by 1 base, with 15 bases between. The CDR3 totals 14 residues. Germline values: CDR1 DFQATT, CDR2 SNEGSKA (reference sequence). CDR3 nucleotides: TGCAGTGCCCTCTTAGCGGCAACCCAAGAGACCCAGTACTTC. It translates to CSALLAATQETQYF.

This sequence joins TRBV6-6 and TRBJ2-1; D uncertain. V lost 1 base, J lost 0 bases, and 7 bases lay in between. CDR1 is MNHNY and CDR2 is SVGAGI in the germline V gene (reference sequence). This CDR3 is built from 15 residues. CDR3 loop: CASSYLLASYNEQFF. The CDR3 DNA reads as TGTGCCAGCAGTTACTTATTAGCCTCCTACAATGAGCAGTTCTTC.

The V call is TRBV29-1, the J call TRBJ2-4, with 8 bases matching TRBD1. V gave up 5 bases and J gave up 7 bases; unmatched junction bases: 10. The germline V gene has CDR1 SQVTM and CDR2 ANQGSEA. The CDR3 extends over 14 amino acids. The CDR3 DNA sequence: TGCAGCGTTAGCCAGGACAGGGAGGTGAACATTCAGTACTTC. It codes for CSVSQDREVNIQYF.

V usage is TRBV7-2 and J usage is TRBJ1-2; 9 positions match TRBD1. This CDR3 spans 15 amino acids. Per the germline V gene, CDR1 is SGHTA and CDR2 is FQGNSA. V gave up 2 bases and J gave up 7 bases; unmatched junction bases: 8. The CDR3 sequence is CASSLIGTGSGGYTF. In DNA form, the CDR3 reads TGTGCCAGCAGCTTAATTGGGACAGGGAGTGGTGGCTACACCTTC.

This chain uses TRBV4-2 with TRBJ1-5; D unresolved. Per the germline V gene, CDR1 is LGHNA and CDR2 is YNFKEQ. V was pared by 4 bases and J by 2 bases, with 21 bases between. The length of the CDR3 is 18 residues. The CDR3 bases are TGTGCCAGCAGCCCATCTCGAGGCAGAATAATAGGCAATCAGCCCCAGCATTTT. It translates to CASSPSRGRIIGNQPQHF.

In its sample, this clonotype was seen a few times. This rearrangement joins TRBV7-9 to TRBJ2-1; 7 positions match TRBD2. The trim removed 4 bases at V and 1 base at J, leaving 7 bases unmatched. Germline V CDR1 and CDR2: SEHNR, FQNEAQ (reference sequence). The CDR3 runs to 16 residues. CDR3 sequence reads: CASSSRLARSYNEQFF. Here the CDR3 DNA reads TGTGCCAGCAGCTCCCGACTAGCCAGATCCTACAATGAGCAGTTCTTC.

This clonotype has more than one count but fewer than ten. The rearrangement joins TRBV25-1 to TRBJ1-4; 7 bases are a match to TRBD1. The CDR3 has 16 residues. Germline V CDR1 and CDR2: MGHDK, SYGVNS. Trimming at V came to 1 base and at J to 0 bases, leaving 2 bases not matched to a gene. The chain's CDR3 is CASSEFRGPTNEKLFF. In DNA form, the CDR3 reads TGTGCCAGCAGTGAATTTAGGGGGCCAACTAATGAAAAACTGTTTTTT.

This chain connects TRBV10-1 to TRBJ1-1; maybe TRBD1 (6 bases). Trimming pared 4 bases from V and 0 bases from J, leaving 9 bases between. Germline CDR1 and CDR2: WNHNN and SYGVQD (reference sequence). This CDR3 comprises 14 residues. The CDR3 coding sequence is TGCGCCAGCAGTGGAACAGGGATGAACACTGAAGCTTTCTTT. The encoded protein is CASSGTGMNTEAFF.

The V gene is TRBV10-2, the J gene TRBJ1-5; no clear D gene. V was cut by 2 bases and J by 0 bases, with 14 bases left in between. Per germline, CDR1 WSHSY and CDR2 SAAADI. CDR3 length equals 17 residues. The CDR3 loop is CASSEPVRGYSNQPQHF. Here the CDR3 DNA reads TGCGCCAGCAGTGAGCCGGTACGGGGATATAGCAATCAGCCCCAGCATTTT.